This T cell receptor (beta chain) was identified in a study of cytomegalovirus exposure and HLA in healthy donors. Study-wide findings and caveats: Several of the most significant clusters appeared, in a later analysis, to be linked to common viral pathogens.

The PCR ran on 60 Vbeta and 13 Jbeta primers. Produced via immunoSEQ multiplex PCR; TCRdb's table is partial and in-frame only. Of almost 65,000 clones in the sample, around 77% were seen once. With respect to this clone: Its antigen is unidentified.

The length of the CDR3 is 17 residues. Germline CDR1 is GTSNPN and CDR2 is SVGIG (reference sequence). With V trimmed by 2 bases and J by 2 bases, 12 bases remained unmatched. The genes are TRBV30 and TRBJ1-2; 9 nucleotides agree with TRBD1. The source material was PBMCs. The clonotype was recovered from a male donor in good health and CMV-seropositive. Here the CDR3 reads CAWSRLRQGTGNYGYTF. Here the CDR3 DNA reads TGTGCCTGGAGTCGCCTACGACAAGGGACAGGGAACTATGGCTACACCTTC.